The source of this TCR beta chain is a study of blood T cells in healthy people across ages. Study information: Template switching picked up about one barcoded beta molecule for each two T cells.

Every sample had a minimum of 6 million PBMCs isolated. The germline gives CDR1 SGHDT, CDR2 YYEEEE. Deletions cut 2 bases from V and 4 bases from J, with 7 bases between. The CDR3 loop spans 13 amino acids. In this sample, this clonotype turned up a few times. Its antigen is not identified. Through a sample-barcoded 5' primer and a J-beta primer mix, a second PCR was run for about 6 to 11 cycles. TCRdb fed the 5' RACE reads into MiXCR, producing one record per CDR3 protein. The sample records hundreds of thousands of distinct CDR3 sequences, around a fifth being singletons. General study results and limits: The study found TCR beta diversity correlated strongly with naive T cell percentage.

The sequence was collected from a man in his 70s in good health. Material for sequencing was blood. The chain joins TRBV5-6 to TRBJ1-3; D gene uncertain. The CDR3 bases are TGTGCCAGCAGCTTATACAAAGGAAACACCATATATTTT. It specifies CASSLYKGNTIYF.